This T cell receptor beta chain is drawn from a study of blood T cell repertoires in COVID-19. Study in general: Sites in the United States, Italy and Spain provided acute and convalescent COVID-19 samples. PBMCs, B-cell-depleted T cells, or T cells provided the cDNA or gDNA that made up the material.

CDR3 length equals 16 residues. CDR1 is SEHNR, CDR2 FQNEAQ, per germline (reference sequence). The V gene end was trimmed by 5 bases and the J gene end by 5 bases; junction bases not matched to a gene: 5. The method was immunoSEQ multiplex PCR; TCRdb's version includes in-frame clones alone and lacks a portion of them. In the table there are about 160,000 clones, 80% to 90% of which are singletons. Material for sequencing was peripheral blood. The rearrangement joins TRBV7-9 to TRBJ2-2, with 13 bases fitting TRBD2. The TCR comes from a woman aged 70-85 years with COVID-19, enrolled during active disease. In DNA, the CDR3 is TGTGCCAGCAGCCCACGACTAGCGGGGGGTACCGGGGAGCTGTTTTTT. As protein: CASSPRLAGGTGELFF.